This T cell receptor (beta chain) was identified in a study of T cell changes during pregnancy in multiple sclerosis. The method was immunoSEQ multiplex PCR; TCRdb's version includes in-frame clones alone and lacks a portion of them. The repertoire holds some 66,000 clones, with more than 85% as singletons. The CDR3 spans 13 residues. V was clipped by 7 bases and J by 9 bases, with 19 bases between them. Germline assignment: CDR1 SQVTM and CDR2 ANQGSEA. The rearrangement joins TRBV29-1 to TRBJ2-1; D may be TRBD2 (6 bases). The receptor was isolated from a female donor with multiple sclerosis, enrolled in a pregnancy study. Sequencing used CD8+ T cells from peripheral blood mononuclear cells, obtained before pregnancy. In nucleotides, the CDR3 is TGCAGCGCCCTAGCGCCTACTTCGGGTGAGCAGTTCTTC. This sequence encodes CSALAPTSGEQFF.